This TCR beta chain was sequenced for a study of blood T cell repertoires in COVID-19. Using immunoSEQ multiplex PCR, the repertoire was profiled, and TCRdb retains in-frame clones only, with some absent. The sample carries 200,000 to 300,000 clones, 86% recorded once. This CDR3 region has 18 residues. V gave up 4 bases and J gave up 3 bases; unmatched junction bases: 14. CDR1 and CDR2 (germline): MGHRA, YSYEKL. The V and J genes are TRBV4-1 and TRBJ2-4; TRBD2 agrees at 8 bases. This sequence was found in a man aged 40-49 years who had recovered from COVID-19. The sequenced material came from peripheral blood. Here the CDR3 reads CASSPPPGGALGKNIQYF. The CDR3, as DNA: TGCGCCAGCAGCCCCCCCCCGGGAGGGGCGCTGGGCAAAAACATTCAGTACTTC.